This entry describes one T cell receptor (beta chain). Its antigen is unidentified. This clone may be a read error of a much larger clone one base away. The CDR3 length is 15 residues. CDR1 MNHEY and CDR2 SVGEGT come from the germline V gene. This entry belongs to a study of T cells in Graves' hyperthyroidism and ophthalmopathy. Study conclusions and caveats: Most thyroid-expanded clonotypes above 0.001 were also found in blood.

Fresh peripheral blood, approximately 9.1 ml, was the source of the PBMCs. RNA transcripts were the template for amplifying TCR beta CDR3 regions. Using the HTBI primer set, a first-round RT-PCR was run on the TCR CDR3. TCRdb re-analysed the multiplex PCR reads in MiXCR, keeping a single row per CDR3 protein. The sample shows hundreds of thousands of distinct CDR3 sequences, about 18% of them seen only once. The chain has TRBV6-2 or TRBV6-3 and TRBJ2-6; D possibly corresponds to TRBD1 (5 bases). The material sequenced was blood. The origin of this receptor is a woman aged 55-69 years with Graves' ophthalmopathy. DNA for the CDR3: TGTGCCAGCAGTTACGGAATCTCTGGGGCCAACATCCTGACTTTC. This gives the protein CASSYGISGANILTF.